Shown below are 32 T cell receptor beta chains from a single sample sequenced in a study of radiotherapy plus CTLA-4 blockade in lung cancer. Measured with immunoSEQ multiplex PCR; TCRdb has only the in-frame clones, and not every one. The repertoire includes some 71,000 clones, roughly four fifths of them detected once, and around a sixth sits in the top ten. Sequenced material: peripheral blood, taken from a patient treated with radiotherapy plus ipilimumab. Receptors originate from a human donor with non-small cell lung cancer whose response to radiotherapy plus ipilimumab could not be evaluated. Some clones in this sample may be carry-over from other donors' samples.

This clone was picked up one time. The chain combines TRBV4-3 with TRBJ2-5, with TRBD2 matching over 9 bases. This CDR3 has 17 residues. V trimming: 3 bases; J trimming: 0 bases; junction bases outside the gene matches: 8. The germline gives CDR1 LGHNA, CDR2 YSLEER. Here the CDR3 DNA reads TGCGCCAGCAGCCACCAAAGCGGGGGGCTTTACCAAGAGACCCAGTACTTC. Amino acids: CASSHQSGGLYQETQYF.

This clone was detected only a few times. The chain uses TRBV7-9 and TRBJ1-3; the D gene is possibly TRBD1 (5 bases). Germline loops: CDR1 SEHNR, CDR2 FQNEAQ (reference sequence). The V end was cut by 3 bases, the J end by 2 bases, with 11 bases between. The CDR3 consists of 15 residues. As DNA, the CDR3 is TGTGCCAGCAGCTTTATGGGGGGAACTGGAAACACCATATATTTT. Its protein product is CASSFMGGTGNTIYF.

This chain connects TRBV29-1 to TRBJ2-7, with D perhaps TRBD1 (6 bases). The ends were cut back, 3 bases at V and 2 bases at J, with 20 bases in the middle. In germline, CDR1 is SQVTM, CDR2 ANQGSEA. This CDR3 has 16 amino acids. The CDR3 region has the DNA TGCAGCGTTGAGTTTTTAGGACAGATGGCCCCCTACGAGCAGTACTTC. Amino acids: CSVEFLGQMAPYEQYF.

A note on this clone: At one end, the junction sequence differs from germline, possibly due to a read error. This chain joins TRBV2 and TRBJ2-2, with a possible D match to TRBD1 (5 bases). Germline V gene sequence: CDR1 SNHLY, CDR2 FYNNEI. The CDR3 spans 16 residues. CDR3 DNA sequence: TGTGCCAGCAGTCCTTCCGGTGGGGCGGCAACCGAGGAGCTGTTTTTT. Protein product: CASSPSGGAATEELFF.

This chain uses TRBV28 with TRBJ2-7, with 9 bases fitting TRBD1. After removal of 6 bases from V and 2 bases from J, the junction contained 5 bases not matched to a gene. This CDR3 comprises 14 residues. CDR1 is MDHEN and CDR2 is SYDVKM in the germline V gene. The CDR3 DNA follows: TGTGCCAGCAGGGAAGACAGGGGGACCTACGAGCAGTACTTC. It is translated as CASREDRGTYEQYF.

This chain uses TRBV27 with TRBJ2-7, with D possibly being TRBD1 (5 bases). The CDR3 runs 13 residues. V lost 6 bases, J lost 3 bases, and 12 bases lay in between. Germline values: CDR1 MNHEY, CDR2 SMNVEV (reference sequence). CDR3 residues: CASRPLDSYEQYF. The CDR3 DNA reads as TGTGCCAGCAGACCCCTAGACAGCTACGAGCAGTACTTC.

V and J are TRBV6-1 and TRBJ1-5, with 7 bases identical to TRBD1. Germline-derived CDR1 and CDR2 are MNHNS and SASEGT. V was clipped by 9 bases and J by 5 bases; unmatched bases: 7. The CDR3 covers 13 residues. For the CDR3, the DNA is TGTGCCAGTGAACAGGGGAACGATCAGCCCCAGCATTTT. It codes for CASEQGNDQPQHF.

CDR3 nucleotide sequence: TGTGCCAGCAGGAGGCGCTACGAGCAGTACTTC. It encodes CASRRRYEQYF. The chain has TRBV6-5 and TRBJ2-5; D not certain. The end of the DNA is better explained by TRBJ2-7, so the J call may be wrong. CDR3 length: 11 amino acids. CDR1 MNHEY and CDR2 SVGAGI come from the germline V gene.

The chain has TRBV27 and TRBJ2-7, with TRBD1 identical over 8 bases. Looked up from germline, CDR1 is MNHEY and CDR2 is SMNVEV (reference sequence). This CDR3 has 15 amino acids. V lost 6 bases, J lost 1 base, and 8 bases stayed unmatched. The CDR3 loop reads CASSPRGTGSYEQYF. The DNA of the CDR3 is TGTGCCAGCAGCCCGAGGGGGACAGGTTCCTACGAGCAGTACTTC.

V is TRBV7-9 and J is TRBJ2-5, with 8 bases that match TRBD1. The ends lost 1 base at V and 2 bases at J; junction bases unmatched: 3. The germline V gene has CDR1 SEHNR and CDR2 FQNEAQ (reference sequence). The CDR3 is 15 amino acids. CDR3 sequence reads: CASSLDGTGQETQYF. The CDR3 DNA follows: TGTGCCAGCAGCTTAGATGGGACAGGACAAGAGACCCAGTACTTC. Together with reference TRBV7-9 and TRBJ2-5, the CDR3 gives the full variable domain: DTGVSQNPRHKITKRGQNVTFRCDPISEHNRLYWYRQTLGQGPEFLTYFQNEAQLEKSRLLSDRFSAERPKGSFSTLEIQRTEQGDSAMYLCASSLDGTGQETQYFGPGTRLLVL.

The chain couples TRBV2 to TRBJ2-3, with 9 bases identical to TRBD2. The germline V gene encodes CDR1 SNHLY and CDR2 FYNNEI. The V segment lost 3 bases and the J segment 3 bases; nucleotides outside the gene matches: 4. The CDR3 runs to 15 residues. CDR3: CASSEGLAGTDTQYF. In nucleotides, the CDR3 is TGTGCCAGCAGTGAGGGTCTAGCGGGGACAGATACGCAGTATTTT.

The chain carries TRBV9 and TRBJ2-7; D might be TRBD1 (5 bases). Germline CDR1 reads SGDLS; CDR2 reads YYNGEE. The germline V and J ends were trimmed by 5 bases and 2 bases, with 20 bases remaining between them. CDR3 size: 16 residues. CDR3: CASRLVTRAPPYEQYF. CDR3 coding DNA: TGTGCCAGCAGACTCGTGACCAGGGCCCCCCCCTACGAGCAGTACTTC. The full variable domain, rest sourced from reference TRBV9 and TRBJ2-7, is DSGVTQTPKHLITATGQRVTLRCSPRSGDLSVYWYQQSLDQGLQFLIQYYNGEERAKGNILERFSAQQFPDLHSELNLSSLELGDSALYFCASRLVTRAPPYEQYFGPGTRLTVT.

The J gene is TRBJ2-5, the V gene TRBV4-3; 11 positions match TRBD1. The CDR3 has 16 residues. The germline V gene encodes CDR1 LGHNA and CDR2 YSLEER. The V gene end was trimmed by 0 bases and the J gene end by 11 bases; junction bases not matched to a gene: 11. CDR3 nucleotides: TGCGCCAGCAGCCAAGATGTAGGGACAGGGGGATTAGAGCAGTACTTC. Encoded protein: CASSQDVGTGGLEQYF.

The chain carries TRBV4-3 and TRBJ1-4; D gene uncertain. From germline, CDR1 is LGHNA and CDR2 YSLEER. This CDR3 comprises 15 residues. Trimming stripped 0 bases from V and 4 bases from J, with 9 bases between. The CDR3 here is CASSQDLTDNEKLFF. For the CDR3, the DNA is TGCGCCAGCAGCCAAGATTTGACTGATAATGAAAAACTGTTTTTT.

CDR3 amino acids: CASSLGGGGGYTF. As DNA, the CDR3 is TGTGCCAGCAGCTTAGGTGGCGGGGGTGGCTACACCTTC. The chain links TRBV7-2 to TRBJ1-2, with D tentatively TRBD1 (5 bases). The ends were cut back, 1 base at V and 7 bases at J, with 10 bases in the middle. Germline V gene data show CDR1 as SGHTA and CDR2 as FQGNSA. This CDR3 is 13 amino acids long.

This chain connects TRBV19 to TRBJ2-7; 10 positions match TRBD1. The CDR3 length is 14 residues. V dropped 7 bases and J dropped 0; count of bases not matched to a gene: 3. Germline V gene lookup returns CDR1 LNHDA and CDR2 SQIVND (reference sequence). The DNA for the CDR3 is TGTGCCAGTACCAGGACAGGGGGCTCCTACGAGCAGTACTTC. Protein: CASTRTGGSYEQYF.

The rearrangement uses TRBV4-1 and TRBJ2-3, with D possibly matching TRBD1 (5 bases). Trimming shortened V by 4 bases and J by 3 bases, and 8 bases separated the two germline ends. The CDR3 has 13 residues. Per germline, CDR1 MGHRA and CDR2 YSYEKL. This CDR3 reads CASSLAGTDTQYF. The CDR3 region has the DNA TGCGCCAGCAGCCTAGCAGGGACAGATACGCAGTATTTT.

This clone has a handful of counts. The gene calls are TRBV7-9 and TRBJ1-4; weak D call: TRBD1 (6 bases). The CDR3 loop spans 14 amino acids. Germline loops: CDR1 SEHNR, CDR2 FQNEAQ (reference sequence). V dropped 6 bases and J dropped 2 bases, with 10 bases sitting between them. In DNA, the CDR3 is TGTGCCAGCAGGTCAGGGGTGACTAATGAAAAACTGTTTTTT. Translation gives CASRSGVTNEKLFF.

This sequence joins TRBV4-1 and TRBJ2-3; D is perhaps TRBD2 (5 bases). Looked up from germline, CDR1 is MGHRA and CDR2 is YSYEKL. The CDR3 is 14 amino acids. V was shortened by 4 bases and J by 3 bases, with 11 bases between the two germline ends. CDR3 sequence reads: CASSRSVLTDTQYF. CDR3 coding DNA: TGCGCCAGCAGCCGTAGCGTTCTTACAGATACGCAGTATTTT.

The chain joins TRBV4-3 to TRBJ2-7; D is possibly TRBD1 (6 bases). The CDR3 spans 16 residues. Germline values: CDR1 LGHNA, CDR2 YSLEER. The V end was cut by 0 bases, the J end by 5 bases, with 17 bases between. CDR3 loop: CASSQETWGLPDEQYF. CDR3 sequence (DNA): TGCGCCAGCAGCCAAGAAACCTGGGGGCTCCCCGACGAGCAGTACTTC.

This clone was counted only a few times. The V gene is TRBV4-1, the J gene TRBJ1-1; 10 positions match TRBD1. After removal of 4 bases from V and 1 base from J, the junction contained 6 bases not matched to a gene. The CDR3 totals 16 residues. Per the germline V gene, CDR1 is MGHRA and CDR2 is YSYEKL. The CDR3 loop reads CASSPRQGAGNTEAFF. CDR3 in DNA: TGCGCCAGCAGCCCCCGACAGGGGGCAGGGAACACTGAAGCTTTCTTT.

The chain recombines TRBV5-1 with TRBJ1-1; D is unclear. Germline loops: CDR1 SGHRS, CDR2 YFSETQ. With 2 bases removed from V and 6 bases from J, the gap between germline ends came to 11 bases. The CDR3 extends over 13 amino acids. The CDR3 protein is CASSFGGRAEAFF. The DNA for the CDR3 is TGCGCCAGCAGCTTCGGAGGAAGAGCTGAAGCTTTCTTT. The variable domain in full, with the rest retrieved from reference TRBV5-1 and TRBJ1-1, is KAGVTQTPRYLIKTRGQQVTLSCSPISGHRSVSWYQQTPGQGLQFLFEYFSETQRNKGNFPGRFSGRQFSNSRSEMNVSTLELGDSALYLCASSFGGRAEAFFGQGTRLTVV.

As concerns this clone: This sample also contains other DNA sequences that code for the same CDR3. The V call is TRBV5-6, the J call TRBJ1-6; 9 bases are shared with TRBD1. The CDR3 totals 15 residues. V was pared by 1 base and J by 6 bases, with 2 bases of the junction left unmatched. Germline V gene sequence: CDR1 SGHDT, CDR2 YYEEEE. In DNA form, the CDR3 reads TGTGCCAGCAGCTTGAGGGACAGGGCTAATTCACCCCTCCACTTT. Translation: CASSLRDRANSPLHF. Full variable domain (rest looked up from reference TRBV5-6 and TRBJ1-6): DAGVTQSPTHLIKTRGQQVTLRCSPKSGHDTVSWYQQALGQGPQFIFQYYEEEERQRGNFPDRFSGHQFPNYSSELNVNALLLGDSALYLCASSLRDRANSPLHFGNGTRLTVT.

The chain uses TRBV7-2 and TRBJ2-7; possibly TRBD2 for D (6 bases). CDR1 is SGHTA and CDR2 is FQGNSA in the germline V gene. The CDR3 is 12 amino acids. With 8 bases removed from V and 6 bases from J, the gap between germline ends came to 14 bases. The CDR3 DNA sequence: TGTGCCAGCGGTCGGGGGACGGGCGAGCAGTACTTC. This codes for CASGRGTGEQYF.

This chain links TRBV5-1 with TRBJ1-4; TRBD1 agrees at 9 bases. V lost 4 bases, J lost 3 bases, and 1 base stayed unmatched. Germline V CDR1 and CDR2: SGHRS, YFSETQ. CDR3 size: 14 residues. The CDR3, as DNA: TGCGCCAGCAGCGGACAGGGGTCTAATGAAAAACTGTTTTTT. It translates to CASSGQGSNEKLFF.

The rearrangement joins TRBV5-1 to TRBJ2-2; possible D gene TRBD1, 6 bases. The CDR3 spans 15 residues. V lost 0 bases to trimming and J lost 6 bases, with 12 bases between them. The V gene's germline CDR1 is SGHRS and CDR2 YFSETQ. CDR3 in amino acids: CASSLVAGAPGELFF. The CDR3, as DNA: TGCGCCAGCAGCTTGGTGGCAGGGGCGCCCGGGGAGCTGTTTTTT.

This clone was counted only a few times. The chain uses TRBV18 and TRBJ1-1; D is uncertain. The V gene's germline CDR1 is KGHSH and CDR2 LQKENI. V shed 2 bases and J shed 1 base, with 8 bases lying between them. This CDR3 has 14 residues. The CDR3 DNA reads TGTGCCAGCTCACCAGGCCAAACGAACACTGAAGCTTTCTTT. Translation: CASSPGQTNTEAFF.

The CDR3 nucleotides read TGTGCCAGCAGCTTAGCCATCGGAGGGGTGAGAGGGAGGGACCTGTTTTTT. Residues: CASSLAIGGVRGRDLFF. The chain carries TRBV7-6 and TRBJ1-4; perhaps TRBD1 as D (5 bases). Germline V gene data show CDR1 as SGHVS and CDR2 as FNYEAQ. V was cut by 0 bases and J by 14 bases, with 25 bases left in between. The length of the CDR3 is 17 residues.

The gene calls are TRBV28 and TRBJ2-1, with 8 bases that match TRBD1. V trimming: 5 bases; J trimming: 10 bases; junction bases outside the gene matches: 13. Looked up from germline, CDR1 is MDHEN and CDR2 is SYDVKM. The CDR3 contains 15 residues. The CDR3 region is CASSPGGAGIWEQFF. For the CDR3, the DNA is TGTGCCAGCAGTCCAGGGGGCGCGGGGATCTGGGAGCAGTTCTTC.

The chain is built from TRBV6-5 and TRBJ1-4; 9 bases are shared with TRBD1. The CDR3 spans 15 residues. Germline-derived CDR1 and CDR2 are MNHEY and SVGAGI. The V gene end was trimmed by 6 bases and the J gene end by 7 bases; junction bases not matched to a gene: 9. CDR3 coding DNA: TGTGCCAGCAGCCTTGGGACAGGGTGGGGTGAAAAACTGTTTTTT. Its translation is CASSLGTGWGEKLFF.

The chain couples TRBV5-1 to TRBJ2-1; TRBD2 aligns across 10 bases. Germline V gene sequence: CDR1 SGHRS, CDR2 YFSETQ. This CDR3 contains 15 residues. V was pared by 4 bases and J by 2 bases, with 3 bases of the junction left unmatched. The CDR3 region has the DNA TGCGCCAGCAGCCTGAGCGGGGGGGCCTACAATGAGCAGTTCTTC. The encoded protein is CASSLSGGAYNEQFF.

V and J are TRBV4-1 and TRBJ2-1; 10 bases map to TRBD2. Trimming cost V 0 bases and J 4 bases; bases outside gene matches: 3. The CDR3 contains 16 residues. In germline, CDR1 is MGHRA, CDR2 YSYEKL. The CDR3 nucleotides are TGCGCCAGCAGCCAAGATCAGCGGGGGGGGTACAATGAGCAGTTCTTC. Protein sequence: CASSQDQRGGYNEQFF.